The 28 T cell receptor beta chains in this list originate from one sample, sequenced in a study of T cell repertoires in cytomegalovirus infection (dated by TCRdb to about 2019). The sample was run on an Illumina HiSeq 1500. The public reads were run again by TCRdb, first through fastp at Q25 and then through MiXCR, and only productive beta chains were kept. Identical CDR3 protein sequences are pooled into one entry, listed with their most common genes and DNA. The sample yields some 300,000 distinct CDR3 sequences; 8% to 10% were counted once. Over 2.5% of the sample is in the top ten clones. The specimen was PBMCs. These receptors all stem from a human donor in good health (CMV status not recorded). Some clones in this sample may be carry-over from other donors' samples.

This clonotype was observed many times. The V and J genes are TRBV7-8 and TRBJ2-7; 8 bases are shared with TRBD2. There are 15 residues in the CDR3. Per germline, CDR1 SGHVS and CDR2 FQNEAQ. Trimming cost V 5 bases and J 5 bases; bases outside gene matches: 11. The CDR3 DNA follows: TGTGCCAGCAGCCCGAGCGGGGGCACTACGAACGAGCAGTACGTC. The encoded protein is CASSPSGGTTNEQYV.

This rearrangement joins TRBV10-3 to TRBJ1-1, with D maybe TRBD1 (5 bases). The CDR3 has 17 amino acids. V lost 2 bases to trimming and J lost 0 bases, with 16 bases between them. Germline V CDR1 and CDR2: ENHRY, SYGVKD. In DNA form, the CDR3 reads TGTGCCATCAGTGAGGCCGGGACGGTAGGCATGAACACTGAAGCTTTCTTT. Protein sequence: CAISEAGTVGMNTEAFF.

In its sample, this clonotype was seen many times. The CDR3 here is CASSWGWGRVYGYTF. In nucleotides, the CDR3 is TGCGCCAGCAGCTGGGGATGGGGGCGCGTTTATGGCTACACCTTC. The V call is TRBV5-1, the J call TRBJ1-2, with D tentatively TRBD1 (6 bases). The germline V gene encodes CDR1 SGHRS and CDR2 YFSETQ. This CDR3 spans 15 amino acids. Trimming removed 3 bases at V and 5 bases at J, with 17 bases between.

This chain's CDR3 is CASSNLAGGPYNEQFF. CDR3 DNA sequence: TGTGCCAGCAGTAACTTAGCGGGGGGCCCCTACAATGAGCAGTTCTTC. The V gene is TRBV27, the J gene TRBJ2-1, with 10 bases aligning to TRBD2. Trimming took 5 bases from V and 2 from J; bases not matched to a gene: 6. This CDR3 has 16 residues. Germline CDR1 reads MNHEY; CDR2 reads SMNVEV (reference sequence).

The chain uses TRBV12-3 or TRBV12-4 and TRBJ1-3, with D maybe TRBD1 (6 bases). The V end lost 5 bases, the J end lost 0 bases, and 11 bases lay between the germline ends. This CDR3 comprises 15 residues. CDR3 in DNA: TGTGCCAGCAGTCCCAGGGGTTTCTCTGGAAACACCATATATTTT. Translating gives CASSPRGFSGNTIYF.

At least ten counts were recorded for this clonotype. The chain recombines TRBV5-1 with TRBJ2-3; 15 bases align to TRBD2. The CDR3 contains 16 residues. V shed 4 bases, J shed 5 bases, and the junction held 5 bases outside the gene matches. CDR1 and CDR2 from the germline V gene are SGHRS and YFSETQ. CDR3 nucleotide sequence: TGCGCCAGCAGCCTGGGACTAGCGGGGGGTATAGATACGCAGTATTTT. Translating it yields CASSLGLAGGIDTQYF.

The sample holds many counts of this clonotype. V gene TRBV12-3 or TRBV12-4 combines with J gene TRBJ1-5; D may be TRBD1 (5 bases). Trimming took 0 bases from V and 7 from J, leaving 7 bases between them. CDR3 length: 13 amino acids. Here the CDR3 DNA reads TGTGCCAGCAGTTTAGCGGACAAGCAGCCCCAGCATTTT. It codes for CASSLADKQPQHF.

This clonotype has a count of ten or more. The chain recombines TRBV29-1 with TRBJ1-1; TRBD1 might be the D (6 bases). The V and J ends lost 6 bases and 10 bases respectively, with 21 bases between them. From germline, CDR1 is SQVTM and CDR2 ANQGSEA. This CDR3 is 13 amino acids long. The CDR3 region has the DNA TGCAGCGTCGACAGTATGGGACACTGGGGAGCTTTCTTT. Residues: CSVDSMGHWGAFF.

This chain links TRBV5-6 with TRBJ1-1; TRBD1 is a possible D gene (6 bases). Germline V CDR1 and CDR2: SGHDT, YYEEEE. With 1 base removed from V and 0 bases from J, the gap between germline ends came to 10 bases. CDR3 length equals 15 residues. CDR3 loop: CASSLPGAVNTEAFF. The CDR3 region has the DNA TGTGCCAGCAGCTTGCCAGGGGCGGTGAACACTGAAGCTTTCTTT.

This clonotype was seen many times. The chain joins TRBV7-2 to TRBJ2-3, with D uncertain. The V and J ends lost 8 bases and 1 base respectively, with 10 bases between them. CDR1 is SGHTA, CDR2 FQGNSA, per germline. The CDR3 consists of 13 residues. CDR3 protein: CASDPRGTDTQYF. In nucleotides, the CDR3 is TGTGCCAGCGACCCTCGGGGCACAGATACGCAGTATTTT.

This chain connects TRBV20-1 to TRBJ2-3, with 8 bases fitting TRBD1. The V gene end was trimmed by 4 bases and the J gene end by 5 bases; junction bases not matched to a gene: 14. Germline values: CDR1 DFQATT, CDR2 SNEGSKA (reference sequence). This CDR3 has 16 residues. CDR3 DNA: TGCAGTGCTAATGGGGCTATGCAGGGGGCCATAGATACGCAGTATTTT. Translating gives CSANGAMQGAIDTQYF.

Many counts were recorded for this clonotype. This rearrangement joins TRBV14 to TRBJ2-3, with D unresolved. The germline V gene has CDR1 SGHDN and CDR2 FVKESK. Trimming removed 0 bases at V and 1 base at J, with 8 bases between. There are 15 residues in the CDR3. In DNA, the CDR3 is TGTGCCAGCAGCCAAGACCAGTTCGGCACAGATACGCAGTATTTT. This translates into CASSQDQFGTDTQYF.

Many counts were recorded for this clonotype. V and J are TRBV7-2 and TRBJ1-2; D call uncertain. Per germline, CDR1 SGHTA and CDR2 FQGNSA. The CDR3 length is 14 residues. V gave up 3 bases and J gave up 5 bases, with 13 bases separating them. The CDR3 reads CASSLIWEGYGYTF. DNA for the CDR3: TGTGCCAGCAGCTTGATCTGGGAAGGGTATGGCTACACCTTC.

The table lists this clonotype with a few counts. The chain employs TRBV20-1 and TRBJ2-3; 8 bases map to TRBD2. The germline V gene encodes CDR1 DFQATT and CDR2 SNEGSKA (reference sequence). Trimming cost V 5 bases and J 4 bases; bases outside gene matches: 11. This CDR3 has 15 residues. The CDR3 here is CSAERLAGVADTQYF. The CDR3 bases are TGCAGTGCTGAAAGGCTAGCGGGTGTTGCAGATACGCAGTATTTT.

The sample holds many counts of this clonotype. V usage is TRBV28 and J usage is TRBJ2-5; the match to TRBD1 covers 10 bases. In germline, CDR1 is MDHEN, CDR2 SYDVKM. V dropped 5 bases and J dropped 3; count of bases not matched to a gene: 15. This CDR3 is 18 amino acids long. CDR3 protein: CASSDYLGQGDQEETQYF. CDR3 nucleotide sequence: TGTGCCAGCAGTGACTACCTCGGACAGGGGGATCAAGAAGAGACCCAGTACTTC. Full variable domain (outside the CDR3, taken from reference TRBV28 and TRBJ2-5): DVKVTQSSRYLVKRTGEKVFLECVQDMDHENMFWYRQDPGLGLRLIYFSYDVKMKEKGDIPEGYSVSREKKERFSLILESASTNQTSMYLCASSDYLGQGDQEETQYFGPGTRLLVL.

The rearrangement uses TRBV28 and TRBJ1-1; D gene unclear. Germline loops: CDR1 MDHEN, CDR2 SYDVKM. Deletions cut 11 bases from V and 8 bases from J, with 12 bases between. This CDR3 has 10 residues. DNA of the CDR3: TGTGCCCCCGGTCGGCAGGAAGCTTTCTTT. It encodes CAPGRQEAFF.

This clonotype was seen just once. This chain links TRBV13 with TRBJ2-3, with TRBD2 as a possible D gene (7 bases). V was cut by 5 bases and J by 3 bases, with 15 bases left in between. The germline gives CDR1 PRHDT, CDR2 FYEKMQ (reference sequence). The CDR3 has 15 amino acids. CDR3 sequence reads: CASSPHGGQTDTQYF. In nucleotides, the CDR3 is TGTGCCAGCAGCCCCCACGGGGGGCAGACAGATACGCAGTATTTT.

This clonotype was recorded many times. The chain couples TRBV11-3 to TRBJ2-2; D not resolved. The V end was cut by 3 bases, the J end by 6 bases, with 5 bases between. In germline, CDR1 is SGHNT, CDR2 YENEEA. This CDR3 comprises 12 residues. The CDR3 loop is CASSFNPGELFF. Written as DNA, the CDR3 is TGTGCCAGCAGCTTTAATCCCGGGGAGCTGTTTTTT.

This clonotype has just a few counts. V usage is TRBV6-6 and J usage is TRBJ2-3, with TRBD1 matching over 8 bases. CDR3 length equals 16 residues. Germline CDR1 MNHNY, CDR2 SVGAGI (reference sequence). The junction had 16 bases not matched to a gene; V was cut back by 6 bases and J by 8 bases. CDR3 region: CASSQYGQGLVGTQYF. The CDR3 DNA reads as TGTGCCAGCAGCCAATATGGACAGGGTTTAGTCGGTACGCAGTATTTT.

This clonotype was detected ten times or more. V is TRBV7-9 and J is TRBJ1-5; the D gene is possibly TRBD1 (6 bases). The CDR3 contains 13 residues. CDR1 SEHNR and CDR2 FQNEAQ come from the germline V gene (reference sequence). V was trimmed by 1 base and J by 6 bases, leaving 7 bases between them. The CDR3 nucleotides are TGTGCCAGCAGCTTAGAACAGGGTCAGCCCCAGCATTTT. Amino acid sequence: CASSLEQGQPQHF.

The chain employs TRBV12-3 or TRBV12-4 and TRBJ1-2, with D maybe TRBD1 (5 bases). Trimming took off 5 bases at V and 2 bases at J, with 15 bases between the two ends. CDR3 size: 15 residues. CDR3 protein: CASSPALGPNYGYTF. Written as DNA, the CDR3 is TGTGCCAGCAGTCCGGCCCTGGGACCGAACTATGGCTACACCTTC.

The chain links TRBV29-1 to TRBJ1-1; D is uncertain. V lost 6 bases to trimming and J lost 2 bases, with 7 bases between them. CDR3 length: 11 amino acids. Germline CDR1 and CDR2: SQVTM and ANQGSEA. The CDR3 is CSVAPNTEAFF. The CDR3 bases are TGCAGCGTCGCCCCAAACACTGAAGCTTTCTTT.

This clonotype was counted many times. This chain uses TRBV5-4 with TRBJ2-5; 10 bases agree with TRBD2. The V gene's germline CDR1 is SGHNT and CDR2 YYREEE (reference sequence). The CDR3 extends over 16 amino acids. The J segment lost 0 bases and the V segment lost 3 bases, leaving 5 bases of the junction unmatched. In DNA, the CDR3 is TGTGCCAGCAGCTCACTAGCGGGGAGTTACCAAGAGACCCAGTACTTC. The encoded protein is CASSSLAGSYQETQYF.

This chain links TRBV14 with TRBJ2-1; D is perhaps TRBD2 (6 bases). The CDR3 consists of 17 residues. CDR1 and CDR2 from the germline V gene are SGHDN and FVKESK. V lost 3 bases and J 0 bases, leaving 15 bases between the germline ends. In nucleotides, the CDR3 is TGTGCCAGCAGCCACCGACTGGACTATCTCTCCTACAATGAGCAGTTCTTC. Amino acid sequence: CASSHRLDYLSYNEQFF. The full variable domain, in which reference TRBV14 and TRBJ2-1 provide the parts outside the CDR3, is EAGVTQFPSHSVIEKGQTVTLRCDPISGHDNLYWYRRVMGKEIKFLLHFVKESKQDESGMPNNRFLAERTGGTYSTLKVQPAELEDSGVYFCASSHRLDYLSYNEQFFGPGTRLTVL.

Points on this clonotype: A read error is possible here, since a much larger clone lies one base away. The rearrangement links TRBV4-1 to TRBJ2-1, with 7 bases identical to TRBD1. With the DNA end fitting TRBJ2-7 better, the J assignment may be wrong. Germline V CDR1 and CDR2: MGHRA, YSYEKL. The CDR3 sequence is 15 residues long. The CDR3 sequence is CASSQGQGEEDEQYF. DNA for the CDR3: TGCGCCAGCAGCCAAGGACAGGGAGAAGAGGATGAGCAGTACTTC.

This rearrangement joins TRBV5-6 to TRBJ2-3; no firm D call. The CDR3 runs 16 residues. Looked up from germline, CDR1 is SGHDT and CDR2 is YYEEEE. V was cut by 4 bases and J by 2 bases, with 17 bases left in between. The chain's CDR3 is CASSPFGQTYTDTQYF. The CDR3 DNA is TGTGCCAGCAGCCCCTTTGGGCAGACCTACACAGATACGCAGTATTTT.

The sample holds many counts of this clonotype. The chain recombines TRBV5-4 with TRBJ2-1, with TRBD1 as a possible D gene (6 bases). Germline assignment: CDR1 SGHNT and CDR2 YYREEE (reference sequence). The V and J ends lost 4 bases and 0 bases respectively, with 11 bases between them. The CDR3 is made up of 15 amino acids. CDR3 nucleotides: TGTGCCAGCAGCGCGCAGGGGAGCTCCTACAATGAGCAGTTCTTC. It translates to CASSAQGSSYNEQFF.

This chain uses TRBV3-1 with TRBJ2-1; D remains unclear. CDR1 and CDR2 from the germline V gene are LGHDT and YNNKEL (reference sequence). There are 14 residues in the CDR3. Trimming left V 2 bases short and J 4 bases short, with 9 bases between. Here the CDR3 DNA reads TGTGCCAGCAGCCAATTAACAGAGTACAATGAGCAGTTCTTC. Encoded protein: CASSQLTEYNEQFF.